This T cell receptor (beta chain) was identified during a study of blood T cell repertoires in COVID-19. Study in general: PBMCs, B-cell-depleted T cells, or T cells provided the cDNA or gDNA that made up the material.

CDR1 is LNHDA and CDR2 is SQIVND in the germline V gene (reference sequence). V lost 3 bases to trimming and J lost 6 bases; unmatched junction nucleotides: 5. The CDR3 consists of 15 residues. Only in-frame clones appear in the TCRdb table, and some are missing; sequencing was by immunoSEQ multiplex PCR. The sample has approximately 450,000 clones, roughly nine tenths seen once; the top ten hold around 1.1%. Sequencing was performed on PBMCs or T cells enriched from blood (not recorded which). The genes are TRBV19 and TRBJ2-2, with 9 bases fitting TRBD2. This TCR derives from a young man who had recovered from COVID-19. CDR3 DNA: TGTGCCAGTAGTATTGCGGGAGGGTTGCCCGGGGAGCTGTTTTTT. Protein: CASSIAGGLPGELFF.